This T cell receptor (beta chain) was sequenced for a study of vaccination effects on CD4 cells after COVID-19. Profiled with immunoSEQ multiplex PCR; TCRdb holds only in-frame clones, not every one. The repertoire has under 60,000 clones, roughly three fifths of them found once; the top ten carry roughly 5%. V shed 0 bases, J shed 10 bases, and the junction held 6 bases outside the gene matches. Germline V lookup: CDR1 SGHTS, CDR2 YDEGEE. The CDR3 spans 14 residues. Points on this clone: Its target is not known.

Following an approximately 9-day culture, CD4+ T cells were purified. Vaccine recipients lacked prior SARS-CoV-2 infection and had negative nucleocapsid antibodies. On days 3 and 7, fresh IL-2 medium replaced half the medium. Sequenced here: CD4+ T cells from PBMCs cultured without peptide, sampled before COVID-19 vaccination. The TCR was taken from a human donor who received a COVID-19 vaccine. The chain combines TRBV5-8 with TRBJ2-3; 9 positions match TRBD1. Written as DNA, the CDR3 is TGTGCCAGCAGCTTGGGGAGGGACAGGGAGCCGCAGTATTTT. Protein: CASSLGRDREPQYF.